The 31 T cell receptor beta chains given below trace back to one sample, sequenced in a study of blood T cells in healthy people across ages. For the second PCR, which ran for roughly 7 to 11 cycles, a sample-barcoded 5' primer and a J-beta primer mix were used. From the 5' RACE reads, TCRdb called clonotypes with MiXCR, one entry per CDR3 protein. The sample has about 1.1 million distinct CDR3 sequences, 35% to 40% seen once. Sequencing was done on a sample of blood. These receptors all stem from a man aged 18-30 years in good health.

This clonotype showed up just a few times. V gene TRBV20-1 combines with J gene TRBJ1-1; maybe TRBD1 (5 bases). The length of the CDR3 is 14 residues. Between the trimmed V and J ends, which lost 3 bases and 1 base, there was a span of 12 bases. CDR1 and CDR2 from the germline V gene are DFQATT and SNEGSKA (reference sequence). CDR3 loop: CSARSGGQNTEAFF. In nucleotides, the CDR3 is TGCAGTGCTAGGTCGGGGGGTCAGAACACTGAAGCTTTCTTT.

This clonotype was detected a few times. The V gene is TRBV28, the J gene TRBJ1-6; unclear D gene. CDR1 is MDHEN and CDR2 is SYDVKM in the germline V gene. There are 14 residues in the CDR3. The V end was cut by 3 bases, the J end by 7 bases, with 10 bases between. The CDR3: CASSFRISNSPLHF. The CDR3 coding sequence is TGTGCCAGCAGTTTCCGGATCTCCAATTCACCCCTCCACTTT.

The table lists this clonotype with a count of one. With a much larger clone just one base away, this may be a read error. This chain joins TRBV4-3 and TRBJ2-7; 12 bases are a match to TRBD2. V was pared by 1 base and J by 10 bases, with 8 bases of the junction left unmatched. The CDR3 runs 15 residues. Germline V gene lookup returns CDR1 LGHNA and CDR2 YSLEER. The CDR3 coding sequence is TGCGCCAGCAGCCAAGGGACTAGCGGGGCCGGGAGCCAGTACTTC. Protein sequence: CASSQGTSGAGSQYF.

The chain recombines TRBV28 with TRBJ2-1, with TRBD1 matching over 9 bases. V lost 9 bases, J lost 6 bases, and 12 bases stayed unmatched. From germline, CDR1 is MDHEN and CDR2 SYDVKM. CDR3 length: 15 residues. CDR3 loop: CASSIRDRVFNEQFF. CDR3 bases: TGTGCCAGTAGCATCCGGGACAGGGTGTTCAATGAGCAGTTCTTC.

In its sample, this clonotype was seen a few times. This CDR3 reads CSARDIGSTKNIQYF. CDR3 nucleotide sequence: TGCAGTGCTAGAGATATAGGATCAACCAAAAACATTCAGTACTTC. The V and J genes are TRBV20-1 and TRBJ2-4; D remains unclear. Germline CDR1 reads DFQATT; CDR2 reads SNEGSKA (reference sequence). This CDR3 has 15 residues. Trimming stripped 0 bases from V and 2 bases from J, with 11 bases between.

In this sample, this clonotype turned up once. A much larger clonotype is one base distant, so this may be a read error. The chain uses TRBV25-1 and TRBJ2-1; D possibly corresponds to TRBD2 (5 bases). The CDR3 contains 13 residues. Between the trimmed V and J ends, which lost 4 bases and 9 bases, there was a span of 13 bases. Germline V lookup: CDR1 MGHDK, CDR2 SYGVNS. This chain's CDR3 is CASSGYGVGEQFF. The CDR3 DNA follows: TGTGCCAGCAGTGGATACGGGGTTGGTGAGCAGTTCTTC.

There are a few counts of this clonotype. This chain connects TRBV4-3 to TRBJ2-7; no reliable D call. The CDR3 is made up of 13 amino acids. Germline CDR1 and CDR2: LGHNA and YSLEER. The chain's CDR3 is CQFEDPQHYEQYF. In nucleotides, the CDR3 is TGCCAGTTCGAGGACCCCCAACATTACGAGCAGTACTTC.

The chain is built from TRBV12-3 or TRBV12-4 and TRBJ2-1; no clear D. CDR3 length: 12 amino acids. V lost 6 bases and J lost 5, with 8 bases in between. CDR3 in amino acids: CASRASDNEQFF. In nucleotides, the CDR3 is TGTGCCAGCAGAGCGTCTGACAATGAGCAGTTCTTC.

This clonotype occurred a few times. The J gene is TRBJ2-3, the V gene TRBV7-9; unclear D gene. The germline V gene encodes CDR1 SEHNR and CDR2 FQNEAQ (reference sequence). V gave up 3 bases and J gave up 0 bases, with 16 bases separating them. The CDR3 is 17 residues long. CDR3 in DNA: TGTGCCAGCAGCTTCAACCCAAGGGCATATAGCACAGATACGCAGTATTTT. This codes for CASSFNPRAYSTDTQYF.

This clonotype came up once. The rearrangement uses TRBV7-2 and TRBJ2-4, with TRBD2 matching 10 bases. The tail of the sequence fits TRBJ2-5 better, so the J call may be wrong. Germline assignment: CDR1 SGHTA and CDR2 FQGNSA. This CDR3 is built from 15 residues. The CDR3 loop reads CASSRAGTSEETQYF. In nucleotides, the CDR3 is TGTGCCAGCAGCCGAGCCGGGACTAGCGAAGAGACCCAGTACTTC.

The CDR3 DNA reads TGTGCCAGCAGTTTAATGACGGGGGCCAGTCGGGTTGAGCAGTTCTTC. The encoded protein is CASSLMTGASRVEQFF. This sequence joins TRBV12-3 or TRBV12-4 and TRBJ2-1; D may match TRBD1 or TRBD2 (6 bases each). This CDR3 comprises 16 residues. V was shortened by 2 bases and J by 9 bases, with 20 bases between the two germline ends.

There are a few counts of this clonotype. The CDR3 is CSARDLAKLKAQYF. CDR3 nucleotides: TGCAGTGCTAGAGATCTAGCGAAGCTTAAAGCCCAGTACTTC. The chain combines TRBV20-1 with TRBJ2-5, with D possibly matching TRBD2 (6 bases). The CDR3 is made up of 14 amino acids. V lost 0 bases, J lost 9 bases, and 17 bases lay in between. CDR1 DFQATT and CDR2 SNEGSKA come from the germline V gene (reference sequence).

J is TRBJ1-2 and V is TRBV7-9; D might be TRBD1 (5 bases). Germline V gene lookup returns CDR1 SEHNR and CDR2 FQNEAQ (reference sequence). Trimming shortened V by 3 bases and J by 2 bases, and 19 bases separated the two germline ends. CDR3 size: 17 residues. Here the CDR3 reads CASSFINPGTLNYGYTF. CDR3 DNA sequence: TGTGCCAGCAGCTTTATAAACCCCGGGACGCTCAACTATGGCTACACCTTC. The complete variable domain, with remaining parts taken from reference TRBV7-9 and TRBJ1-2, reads DTGVSQNPRHKITKRGQNVTFRCDPISEHNRLYWYRQTLGQGPEFLTYFQNEAQLEKSRLLSDRFSAERPKGSFSTLEIQRTEQGDSAMYLCASSFINPGTLNYGYTFGSGTRLTVV.

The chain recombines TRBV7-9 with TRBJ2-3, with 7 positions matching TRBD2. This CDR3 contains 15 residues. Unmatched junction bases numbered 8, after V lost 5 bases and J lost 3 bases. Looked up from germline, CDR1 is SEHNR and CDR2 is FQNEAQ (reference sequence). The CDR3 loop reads CASSQAGEGTDTQYF. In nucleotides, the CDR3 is TGTGCCAGCAGCCAGGCGGGGGAGGGGACAGATACGCAGTATTTT.

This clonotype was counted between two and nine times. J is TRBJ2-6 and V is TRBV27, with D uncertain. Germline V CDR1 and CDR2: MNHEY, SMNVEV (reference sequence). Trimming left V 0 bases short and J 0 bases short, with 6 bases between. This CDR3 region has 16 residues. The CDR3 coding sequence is TGTGCCAGCAGTTTATCAGTTTACTCTGGGGCCAACGTCCTGACTTTC. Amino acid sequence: CASSLSVYSGANVLTF.

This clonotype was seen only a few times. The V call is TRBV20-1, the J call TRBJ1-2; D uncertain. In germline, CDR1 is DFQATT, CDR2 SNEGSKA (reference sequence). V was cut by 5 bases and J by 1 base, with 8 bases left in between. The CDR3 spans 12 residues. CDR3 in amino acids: CSAHSFNYGYTF. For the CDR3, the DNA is TGCAGTGCTCACAGCTTTAACTATGGCTACACCTTC.

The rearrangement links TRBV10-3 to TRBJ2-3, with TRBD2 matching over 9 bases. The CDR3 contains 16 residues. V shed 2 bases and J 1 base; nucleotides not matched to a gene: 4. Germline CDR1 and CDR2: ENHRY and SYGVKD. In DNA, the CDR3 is TGTGCCATCAGTGAGGCCCAGCGGGGGGGCACAGATACGCAGTATTTT. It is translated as CAISEAQRGGTDTQYF.

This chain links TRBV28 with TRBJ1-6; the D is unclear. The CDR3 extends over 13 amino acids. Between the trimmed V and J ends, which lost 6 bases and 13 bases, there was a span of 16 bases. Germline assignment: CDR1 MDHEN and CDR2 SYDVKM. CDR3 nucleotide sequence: TGTGCCAGCAGGACCGCCTTGAGTAATCCCCTCCACTTT. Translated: CASRTALSNPLHF.

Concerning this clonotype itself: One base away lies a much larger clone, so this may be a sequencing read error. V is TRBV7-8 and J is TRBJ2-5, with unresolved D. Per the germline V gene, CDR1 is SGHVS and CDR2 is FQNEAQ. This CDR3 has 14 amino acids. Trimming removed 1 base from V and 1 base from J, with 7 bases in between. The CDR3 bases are TGTGCCAGCAGCTTAGGGCGGCTCCAAGAGACCCAGTACTTC. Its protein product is CASSLGRLQETQYF.

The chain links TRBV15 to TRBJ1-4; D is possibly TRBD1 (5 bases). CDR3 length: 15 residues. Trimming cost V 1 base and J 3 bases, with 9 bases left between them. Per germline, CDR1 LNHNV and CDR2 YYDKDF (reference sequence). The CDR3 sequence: CATSRADSSNEKLFF. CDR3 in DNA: TGTGCCACCAGCAGAGCTGACAGTTCTAATGAAAAACTGTTTTTT.

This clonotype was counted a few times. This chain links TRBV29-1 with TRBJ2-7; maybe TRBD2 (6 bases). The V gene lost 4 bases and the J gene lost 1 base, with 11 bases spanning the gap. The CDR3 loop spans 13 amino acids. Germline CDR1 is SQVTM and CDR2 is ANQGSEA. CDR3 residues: CSVGTGGSYEQYF. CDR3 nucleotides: TGCAGCGTTGGAACAGGAGGGTCCTACGAGCAGTACTTC.

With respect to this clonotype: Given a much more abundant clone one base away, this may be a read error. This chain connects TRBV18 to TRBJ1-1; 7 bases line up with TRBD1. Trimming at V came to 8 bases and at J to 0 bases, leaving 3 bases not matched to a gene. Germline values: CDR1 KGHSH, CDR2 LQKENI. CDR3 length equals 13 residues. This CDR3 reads CASGGQMNTEAFF. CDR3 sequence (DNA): TGTGCCAGCGGGGGACAGATGAACACTGAAGCTTTCTTT.

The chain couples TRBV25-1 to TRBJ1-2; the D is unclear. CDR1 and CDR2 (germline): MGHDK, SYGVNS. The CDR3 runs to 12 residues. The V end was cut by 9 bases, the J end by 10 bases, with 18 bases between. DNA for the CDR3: TGTGCCAGTCCCCCTGGGGATTTCAACTACACCTTC. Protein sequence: CASPPGDFNYTF.

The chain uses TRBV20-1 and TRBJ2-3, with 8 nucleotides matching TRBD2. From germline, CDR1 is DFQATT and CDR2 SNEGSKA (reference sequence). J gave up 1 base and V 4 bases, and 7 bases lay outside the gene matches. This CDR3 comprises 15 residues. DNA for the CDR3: TGCAGTGCTACAACGGTGCGGGGGGGCACAGATACGCAGTATTTT. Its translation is CSATTVRGGTDTQYF.

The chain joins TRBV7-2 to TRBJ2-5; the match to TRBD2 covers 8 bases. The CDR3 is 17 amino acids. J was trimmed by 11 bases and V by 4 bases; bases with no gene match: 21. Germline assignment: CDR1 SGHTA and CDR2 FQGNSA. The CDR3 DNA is TGTGCCAGCAGCTCCCCGACTAGCGCCTTAACACCTAATGAGCAGTACTTC. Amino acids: CASSSPTSALTPNEQYF.

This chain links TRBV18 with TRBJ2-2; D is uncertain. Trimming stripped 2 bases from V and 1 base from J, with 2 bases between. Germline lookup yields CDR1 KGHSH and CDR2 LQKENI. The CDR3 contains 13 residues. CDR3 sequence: CASSPKNTGELFF. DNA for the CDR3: TGTGCCAGCTCACCAAAGAACACCGGGGAGCTGTTTTTT.

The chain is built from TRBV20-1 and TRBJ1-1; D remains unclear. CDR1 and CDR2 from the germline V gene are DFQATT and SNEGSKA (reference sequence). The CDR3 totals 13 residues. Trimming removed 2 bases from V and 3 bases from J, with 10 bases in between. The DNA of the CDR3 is TGCAGTGCTAGACTCCTCAGATACACTGAAGCTTTCTTT. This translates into CSARLLRYTEAFF.

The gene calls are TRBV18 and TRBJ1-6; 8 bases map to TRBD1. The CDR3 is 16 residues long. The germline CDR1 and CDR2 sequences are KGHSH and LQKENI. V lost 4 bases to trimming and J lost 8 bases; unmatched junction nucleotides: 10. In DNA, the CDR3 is TGTGCCAGCTCACTCTCCGGACAGGGTTCGCATTCACCCCTCCACTTT. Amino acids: CASSLSGQGSHSPLHF. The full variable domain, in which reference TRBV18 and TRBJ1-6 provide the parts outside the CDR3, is NAGVMQNPRHLVRRRGQEARLRCSPMKGHSHVYWYRQLPEEGLKFMVYLQKENIIDESGMPKERFSAEFPKEGPSILRIQQVVRGDSAAYFCASSLSGQGSHSPLHFGNGTRLTVT.

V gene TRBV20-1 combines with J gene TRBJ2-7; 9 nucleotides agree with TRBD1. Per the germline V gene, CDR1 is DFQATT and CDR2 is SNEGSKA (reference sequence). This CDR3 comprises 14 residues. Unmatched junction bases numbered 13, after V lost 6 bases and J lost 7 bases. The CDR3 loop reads CSATLGDRVNEQYF. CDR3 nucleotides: TGCAGTGCCACGCTAGGGGACAGGGTAAATGAGCAGTACTTC.

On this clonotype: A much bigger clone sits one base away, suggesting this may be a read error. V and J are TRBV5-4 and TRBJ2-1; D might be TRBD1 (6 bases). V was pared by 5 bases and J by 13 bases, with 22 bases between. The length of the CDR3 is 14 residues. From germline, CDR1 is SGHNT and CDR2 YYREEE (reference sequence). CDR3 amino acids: CASRSDRSKNIQFF. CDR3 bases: TGTGCCAGCAGATCTGACAGGAGCAAAAACATTCAGTTCTTC. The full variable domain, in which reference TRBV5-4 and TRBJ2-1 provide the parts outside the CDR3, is ETGVTQSPTHLIKTRGQQVTLRCSSQSGHNTVSWYQQALGQGPQFIFQYYREEENGRGNFPPRFSGLQFPNYSSELNVNALELDDSALYLCASRSDRSKNIQFFGPGTRLTVL.

CDR3 protein: CASNRLGQPNTEAFF. The CDR3 DNA reads TGTGCCAGCAATCGCCTCGGGCAGCCCAACACTGAAGCTTTCTTT. The chain links TRBV12-3 or TRBV12-4 to TRBJ1-1; D gene ambiguous. This CDR3 has 15 amino acids. Deletions cut 7 bases from V and 2 bases from J, with 17 bases between.